This paragraph covers one T cell receptor (beta chain) sequence. Its antigen remains unknown. CDR3 size: 22 residues. Trimming took 2 bases from V and 0 from J; bases not matched to a gene: 17. Germline-derived CDR1 and CDR2 are LNHNV and YYDKDF (reference sequence). The source of the sample is a study of shared clonotypes between healthy human individuals. Study results and caveats: Rarefaction curves obtained for sorted subsets showed sequencing incomplete despite large depth. Non-shared clonotypes had lower generation probabilities than clonotypes shared by all four sorted-subset donors.

For each subset, genomic DNA was distributed in equal portions over several immunoSEQ plates. Profiling relied on immunoSEQ multiplex PCR, and the TCRdb table lists in-frame clones only, not all of them. The table shows more than 1 million clones, with about 84% occurring only once. The clonotype originates from a man younger than 30 in good health. Some clones in this sample may be carry-over from other donors' samples. The V call is TRBV15, the J call TRBJ2-1; 12 bases are a match to TRBD2. Sample: memory CD4+ T cells from PBMCs. Subset here: CD45RA-negative fraction. In DNA form, the CDR3 reads TGTGCCACCAGCAGATCCTATAAGCCCGGGACTAGCGGGTCTAGCTCCTACAATGAGCAGTTCTTC. Translated: CATSRSYKPGTSGSSSYNEQFF.